The 6 T cell receptor beta chains given below trace back to one sample, sequenced in a study of CD8+ T cells in alopecia areata. Following extraction, RNA underwent reverse transcription to cDNA, which served as the sequencing template. This table comes from immunoSEQ multiplex PCR, and its TCRdb copy is limited to in-frame clones, with some not included. The sample holds more than 200,000 clones; roughly 44% are singletons and the top ten take around 2.5%. Treatment denoted: oral pan-JAK inhibitor, 5-10 mg twice daily. The sequencing used CD4+ T cells sorted from blood, collected around week 36, from a patient treated with tofacitinib. Receptor source: a human donor with alopecia areata.

This clone has more than one count but fewer than ten. The genes are TRBV4-1 and TRBJ2-6, with a tentative D call TRBD1 (7 bases). Trimming removed 1 base from V and 4 bases from J, with 23 bases in between. Per germline, CDR1 MGHRA and CDR2 YSYEKL. The CDR3 contains 20 residues. CDR3: CASSQVNPDREVSGANVLTF. The CDR3 bases are TGCGCCAGCAGCCAAGTTAACCCCGACAGGGAGGTAAGCGGGGCCAACGTCCTGACTTTC.

The chain employs TRBV7-2 and TRBJ2-1; D possibly uses TRBD1 or TRBD2 (6 bases each). V was cut by 5 bases and J by 8 bases, with 16 bases left in between. Germline V gene lookup returns CDR1 SGHTA and CDR2 FQGNSA. The CDR3 runs 14 residues. CDR3: CASSPTSGDYEQFF. CDR3 nucleotides: TGTGCCAGCAGCCCGACTTCAGGGGACTATGAGCAGTTCTTC.

This clone has more than one count but fewer than ten. This chain uses TRBV29-1 with TRBJ2-3, with 8 bases matching TRBD2. This CDR3 has 15 amino acids. Germline V gene sequence: CDR1 SQVTM, CDR2 ANQGSEA. The V gene end was trimmed by 4 bases and the J gene end by 0 bases; junction bases not matched to a gene: 6. CDR3 amino acids: CSVAFSSGSTDTQYF. The DNA of the CDR3 is TGCAGCGTTGCATTCTCTAGCGGGAGCACAGATACGCAGTATTTT.

This clone was observed a handful of times. The rearrangement uses TRBV5-1 and TRBJ2-1; 9 bases align to TRBD1. V lost 4 bases, J lost 6 bases, and 14 bases stayed unmatched. This CDR3 contains 17 residues. Looked up from germline, CDR1 is SGHRS and CDR2 is YFSETQ. The CDR3 protein is CASSETPGTGYRNEQFF. DNA of the CDR3: TGCGCCAGCAGCGAAACACCCGGGACAGGGTATCGCAATGAGCAGTTCTTC.

The chain recombines TRBV7-9 with TRBJ1-1; D is possibly TRBD1 (6 bases). Between the trimmed V and J ends, which lost 5 bases and 1 base, there was a span of 17 bases. Germline lookup yields CDR1 SEHNR and CDR2 FQNEAQ (reference sequence). The CDR3 sequence is 16 residues long. In DNA, the CDR3 is TGTGCCAGCAGCCCCCAGACAGGTTTGAGGAACACTGAAGCTTTCTTT. It encodes CASSPQTGLRNTEAFF.

J is TRBJ2-5 and V is TRBV2; 9 bases are shared with TRBD2. The length of the CDR3 is 15 residues. Trimming took 0 bases from V and 2 from J; bases not matched to a gene: 1. CDR1 and CDR2 from the germline V gene are SNHLY and FYNNEI. The CDR3: CASSEALAGQETQYF. The CDR3 DNA reads TGTGCCAGCAGTGAAGCTCTAGCGGGACAAGAGACCCAGTACTTC.